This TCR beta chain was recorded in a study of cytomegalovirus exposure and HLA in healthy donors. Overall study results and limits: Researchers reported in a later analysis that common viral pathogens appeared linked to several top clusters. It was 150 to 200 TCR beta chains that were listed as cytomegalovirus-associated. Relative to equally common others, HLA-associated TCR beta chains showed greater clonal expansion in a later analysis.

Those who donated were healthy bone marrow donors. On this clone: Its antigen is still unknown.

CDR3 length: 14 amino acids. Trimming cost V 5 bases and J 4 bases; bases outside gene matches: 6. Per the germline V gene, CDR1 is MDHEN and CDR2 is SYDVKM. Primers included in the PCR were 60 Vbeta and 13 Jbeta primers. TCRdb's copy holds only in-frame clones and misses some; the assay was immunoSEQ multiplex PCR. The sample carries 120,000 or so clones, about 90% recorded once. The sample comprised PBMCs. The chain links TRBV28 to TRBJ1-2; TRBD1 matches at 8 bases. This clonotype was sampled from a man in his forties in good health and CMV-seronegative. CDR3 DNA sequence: TGTGCCAGCAGTCTACAGGGGGGGGTCTATGGCTACACCTTC. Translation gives CASSLQGGVYGYTF.